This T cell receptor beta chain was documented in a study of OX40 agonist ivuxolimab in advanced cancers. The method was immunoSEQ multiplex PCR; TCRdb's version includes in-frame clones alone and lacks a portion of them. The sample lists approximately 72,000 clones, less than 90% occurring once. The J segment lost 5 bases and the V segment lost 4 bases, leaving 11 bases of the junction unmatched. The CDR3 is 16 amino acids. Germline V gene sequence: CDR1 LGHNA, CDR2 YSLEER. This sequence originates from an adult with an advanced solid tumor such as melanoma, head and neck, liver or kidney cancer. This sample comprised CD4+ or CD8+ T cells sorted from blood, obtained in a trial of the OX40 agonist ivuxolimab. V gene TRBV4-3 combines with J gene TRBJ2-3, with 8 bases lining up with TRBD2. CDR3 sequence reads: CASSPVGSGEEDTQYF. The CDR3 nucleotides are TGCGCCAGCAGCCCCGTGGGTAGCGGGGAGGAAGATACGCAGTATTTT.